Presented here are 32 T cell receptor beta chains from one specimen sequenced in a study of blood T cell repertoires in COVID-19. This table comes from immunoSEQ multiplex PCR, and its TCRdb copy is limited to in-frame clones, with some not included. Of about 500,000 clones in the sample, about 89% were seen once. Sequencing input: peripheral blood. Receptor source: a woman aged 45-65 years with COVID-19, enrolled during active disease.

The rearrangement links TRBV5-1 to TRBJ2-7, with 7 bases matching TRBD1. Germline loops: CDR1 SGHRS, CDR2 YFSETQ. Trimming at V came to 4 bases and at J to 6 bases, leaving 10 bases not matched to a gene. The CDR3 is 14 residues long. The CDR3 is CASSQYTGDFEQYF. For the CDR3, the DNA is TGCGCCAGCAGCCAATATACAGGGGATTTCGAGCAGTACTTC.

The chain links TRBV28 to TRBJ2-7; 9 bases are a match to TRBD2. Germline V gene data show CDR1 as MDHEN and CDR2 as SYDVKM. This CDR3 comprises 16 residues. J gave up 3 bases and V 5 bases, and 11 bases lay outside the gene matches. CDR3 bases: TGTGCCAGCAGTCCTAGCGGGGAGATGATTTTCTACGAGCAGTACTTC. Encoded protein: CASSPSGEMIFYEQYF. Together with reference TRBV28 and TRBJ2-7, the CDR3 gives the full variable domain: DVKVTQSSRYLVKRTGEKVFLECVQDMDHENMFWYRQDPGLGLRLIYFSYDVKMKEKGDIPEGYSVSREKKERFSLILESASTNQTSMYLCASSPSGEMIFYEQYFGPGTRLTVT.

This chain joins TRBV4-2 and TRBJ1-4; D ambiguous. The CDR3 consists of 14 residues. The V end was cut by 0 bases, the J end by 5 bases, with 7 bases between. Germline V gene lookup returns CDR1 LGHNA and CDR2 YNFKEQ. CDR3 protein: CASSQEPGNEKLFF. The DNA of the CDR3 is TGTGCCAGCAGCCAAGAGCCGGGGAATGAAAAACTGTTTTTT.

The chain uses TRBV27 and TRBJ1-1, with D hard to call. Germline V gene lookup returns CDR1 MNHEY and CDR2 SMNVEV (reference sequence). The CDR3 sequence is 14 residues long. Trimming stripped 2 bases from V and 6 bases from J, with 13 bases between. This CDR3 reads CASSLSGPVAEAFF. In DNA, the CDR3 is TGTGCCAGCAGTTTAAGTGGGCCTGTGGCTGAAGCTTTCTTT.

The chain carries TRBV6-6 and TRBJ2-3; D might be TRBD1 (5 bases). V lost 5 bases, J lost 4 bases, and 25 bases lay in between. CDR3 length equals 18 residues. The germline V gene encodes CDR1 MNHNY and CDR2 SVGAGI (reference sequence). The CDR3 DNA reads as TGTGCCAGCAGTCATGGACGCCAGGGTAGGGTGGGCGCAGATACGCAGTATTTT. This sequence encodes CASSHGRQGRVGADTQYF.

CDR3: CATERIQGATWTNEKLFF. DNA for the CDR3: TGCGCCACCGAAAGAATACAGGGGGCAACGTGGACTAATGAAAAACTGTTTTTT. This rearrangement joins TRBV10-1 to TRBJ1-4; the match to TRBD1 covers 9 bases. There are 18 residues in the CDR3. Losses at the gene ends were 10 bases for V and 2 bases for J; bases not matched to a gene: 17. Germline assignment: CDR1 WNHNN and CDR2 SYGVQD (reference sequence).

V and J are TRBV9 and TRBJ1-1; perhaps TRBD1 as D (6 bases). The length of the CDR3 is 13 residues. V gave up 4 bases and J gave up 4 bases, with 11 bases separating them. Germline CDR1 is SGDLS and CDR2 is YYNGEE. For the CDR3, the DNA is TGTGCCAGCAGCCAAGGGGGGGGCACTGAAGCTTTCTTT. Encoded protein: CASSQGGGTEAFF.

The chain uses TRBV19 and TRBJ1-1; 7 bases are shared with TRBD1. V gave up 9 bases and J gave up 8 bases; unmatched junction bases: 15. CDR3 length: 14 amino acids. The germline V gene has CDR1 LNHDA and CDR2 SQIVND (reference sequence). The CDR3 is CASRPGDSFEEAFF. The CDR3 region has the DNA TGTGCCAGCCGACCCGGGGACAGCTTTGAAGAAGCTTTCTTT. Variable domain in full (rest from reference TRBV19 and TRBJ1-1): DGGITQSPKYLFRKEGQNVTLSCEQNLNHDAMYWYRQDPGQGLRLIYYSQIVNDFQKGDIAEGYSVSREKKESFPLTVTSAQKNPTAFYLCASRPGDSFEEAFFGQGTRLTVV.

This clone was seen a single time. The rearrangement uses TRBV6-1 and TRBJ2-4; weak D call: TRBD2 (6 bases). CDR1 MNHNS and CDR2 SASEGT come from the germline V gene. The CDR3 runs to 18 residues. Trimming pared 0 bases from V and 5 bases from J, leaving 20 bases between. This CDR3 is CASSEALPAWGGQNIQYF. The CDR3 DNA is TGTGCCAGCAGTGAAGCGCTTCCGGCTTGGGGAGGCCAAAACATTCAGTACTTC.

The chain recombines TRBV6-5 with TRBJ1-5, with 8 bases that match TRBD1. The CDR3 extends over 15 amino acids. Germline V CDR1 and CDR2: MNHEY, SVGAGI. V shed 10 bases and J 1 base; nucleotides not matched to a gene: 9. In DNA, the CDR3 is TGTGCCACAAGGGGCCCAGGGGGCAGCAATCAGCCCCAGCATTTT. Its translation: CATRGPGGSNQPQHF.

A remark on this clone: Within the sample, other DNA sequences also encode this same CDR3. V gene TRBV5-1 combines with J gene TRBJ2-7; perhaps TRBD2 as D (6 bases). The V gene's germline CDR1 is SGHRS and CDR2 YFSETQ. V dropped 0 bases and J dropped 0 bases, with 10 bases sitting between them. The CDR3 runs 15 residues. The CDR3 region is CASSLAAGSSYEQYF. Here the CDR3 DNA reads TGCGCCAGCAGCTTGGCGGCGGGGAGCTCCTACGAGCAGTACTTC.

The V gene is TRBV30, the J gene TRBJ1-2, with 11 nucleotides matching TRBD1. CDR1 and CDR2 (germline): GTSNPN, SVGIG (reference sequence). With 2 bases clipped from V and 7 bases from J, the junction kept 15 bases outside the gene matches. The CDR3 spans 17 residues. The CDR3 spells CAWSHPATGTGGPGYTF. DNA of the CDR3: TGTGCCTGGAGTCACCCGGCCACCGGGACAGGGGGTCCTGGCTACACCTTC.

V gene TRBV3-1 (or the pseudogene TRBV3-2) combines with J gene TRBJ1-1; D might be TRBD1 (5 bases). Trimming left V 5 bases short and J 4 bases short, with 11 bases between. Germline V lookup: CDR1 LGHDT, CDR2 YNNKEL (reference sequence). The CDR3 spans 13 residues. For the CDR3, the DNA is TGTGCCAGCAGCTCTGCCCAGGGCACTGAAGCTTTCTTT. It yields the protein CASSSAQGTEAFF.

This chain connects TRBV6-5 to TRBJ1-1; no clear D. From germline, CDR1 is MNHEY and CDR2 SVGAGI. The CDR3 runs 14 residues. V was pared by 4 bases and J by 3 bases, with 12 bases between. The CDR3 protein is CASSSLFRDTEAFF. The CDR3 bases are TGTGCCAGCAGTTCCCTGTTCCGGGACACTGAAGCTTTCTTT.

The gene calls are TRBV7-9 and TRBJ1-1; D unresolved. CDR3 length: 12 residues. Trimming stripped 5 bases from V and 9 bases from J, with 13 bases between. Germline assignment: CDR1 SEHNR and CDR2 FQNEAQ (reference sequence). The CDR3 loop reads CASSTSGYQAFF. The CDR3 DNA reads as TGTGCCAGCAGCACAAGCGGATACCAAGCTTTCTTT.

In nucleotides, the CDR3 is TGCGCCAGCAGCGTCGGACAGACGTCTGAAAAACTGTTTTTT. Protein: CASSVGQTSEKLFF. The chain uses TRBV5-1 and TRBJ1-4, with D maybe TRBD1 (6 bases). CDR1 SGHRS and CDR2 YFSETQ come from the germline V gene. This CDR3 comprises 14 residues. The germline V and J ends were trimmed by 4 bases and 7 bases, with 14 bases remaining between them.

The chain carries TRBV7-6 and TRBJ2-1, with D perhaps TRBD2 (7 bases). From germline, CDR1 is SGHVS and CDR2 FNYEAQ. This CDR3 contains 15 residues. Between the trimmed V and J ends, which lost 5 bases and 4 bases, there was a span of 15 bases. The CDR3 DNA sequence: TGTGCCAGCAGCCTCGGGGGGCTATTTTACAATGAGCAGTTCTTC. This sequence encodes CASSLGGLFYNEQFF. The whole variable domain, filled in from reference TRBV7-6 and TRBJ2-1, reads GAGVSQSPRYKVTKRGQDVALRCDPISGHVSLYWYRQALGQGPEFLTYFNYEAQQDKSGLPNDRFSAERPEGSISTLTIQRTEQRDSAMYRCASSLGGLFYNEQFFGPGTRLTVL.

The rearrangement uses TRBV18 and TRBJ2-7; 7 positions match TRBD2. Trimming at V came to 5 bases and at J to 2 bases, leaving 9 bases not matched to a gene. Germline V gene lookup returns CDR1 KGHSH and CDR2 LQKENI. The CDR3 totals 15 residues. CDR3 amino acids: CASSFGASGPYEQYF. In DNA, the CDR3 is TGTGCCAGCTCATTCGGGGCTAGCGGTCCCTACGAGCAGTACTTC.

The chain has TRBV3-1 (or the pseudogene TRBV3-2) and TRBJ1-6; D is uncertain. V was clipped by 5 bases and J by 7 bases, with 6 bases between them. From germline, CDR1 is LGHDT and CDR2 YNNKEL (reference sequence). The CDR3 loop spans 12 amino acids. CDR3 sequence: CASSEQNSPLHF. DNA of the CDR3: TGTGCCAGCAGCGAACAAAATTCACCCCTCCACTTT.

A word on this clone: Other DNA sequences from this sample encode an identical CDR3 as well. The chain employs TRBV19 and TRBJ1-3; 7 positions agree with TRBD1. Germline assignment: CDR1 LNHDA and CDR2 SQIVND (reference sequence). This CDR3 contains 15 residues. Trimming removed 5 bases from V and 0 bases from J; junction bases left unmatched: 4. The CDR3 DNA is TGTGCCAGTAGTCGGACAGGTAACTCTGGAAACACCATATATTTT. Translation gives CASSRTGNSGNTIYF.

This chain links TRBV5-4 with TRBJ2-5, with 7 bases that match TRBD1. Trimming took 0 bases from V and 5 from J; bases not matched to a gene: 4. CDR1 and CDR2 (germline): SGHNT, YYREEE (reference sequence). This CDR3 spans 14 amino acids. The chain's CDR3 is CASSLVGGHETQYF. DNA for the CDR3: TGTGCCAGCAGCTTGGTAGGGGGCCACGAGACCCAGTACTTC. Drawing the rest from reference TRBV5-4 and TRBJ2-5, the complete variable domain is ETGVTQSPTHLIKTRGQQVTLRCSSQSGHNTVSWYQQALGQGPQFIFQYYREEENGRGNFPPRFSGLQFPNYSSELNVNALELDDSALYLCASSLVGGHETQYFGPGTRLLVL.

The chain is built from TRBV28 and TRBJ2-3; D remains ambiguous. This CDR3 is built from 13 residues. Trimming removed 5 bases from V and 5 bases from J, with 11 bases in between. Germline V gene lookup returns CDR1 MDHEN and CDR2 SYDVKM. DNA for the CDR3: TGTGCCAGCAGTCCCCTTGGCGGAGATACGCAGTATTTT. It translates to CASSPLGGDTQYF.

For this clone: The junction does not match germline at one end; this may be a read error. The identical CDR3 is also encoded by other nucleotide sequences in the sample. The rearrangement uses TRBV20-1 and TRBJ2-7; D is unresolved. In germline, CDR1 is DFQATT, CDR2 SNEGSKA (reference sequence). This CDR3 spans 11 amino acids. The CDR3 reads CSARDGYEQYF. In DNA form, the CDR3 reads TGCAGTGCTCGAGACGGTTACGAGCAGTACTTC.

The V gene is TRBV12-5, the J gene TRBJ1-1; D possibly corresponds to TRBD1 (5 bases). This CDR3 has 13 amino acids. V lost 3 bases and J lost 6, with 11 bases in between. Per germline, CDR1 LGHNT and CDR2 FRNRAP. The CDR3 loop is CASGFTGVSEAFF. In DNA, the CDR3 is TGTGCTAGTGGTTTTACAGGAGTCTCTGAAGCTTTCTTT.

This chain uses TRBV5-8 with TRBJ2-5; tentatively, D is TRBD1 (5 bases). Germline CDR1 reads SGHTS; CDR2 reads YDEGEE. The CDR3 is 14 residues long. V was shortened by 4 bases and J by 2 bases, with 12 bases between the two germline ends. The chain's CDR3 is CASSNWGLQETQYF. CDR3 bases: TGTGCCAGCAGCAACTGGGGCCTTCAAGAGACCCAGTACTTC.

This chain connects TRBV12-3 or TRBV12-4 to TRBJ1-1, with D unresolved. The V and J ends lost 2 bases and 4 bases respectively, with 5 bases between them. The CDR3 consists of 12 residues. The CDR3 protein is CASSLPGTEAFF. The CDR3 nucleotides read TGTGCCAGCAGTTTACCAGGCACTGAAGCTTTCTTT.

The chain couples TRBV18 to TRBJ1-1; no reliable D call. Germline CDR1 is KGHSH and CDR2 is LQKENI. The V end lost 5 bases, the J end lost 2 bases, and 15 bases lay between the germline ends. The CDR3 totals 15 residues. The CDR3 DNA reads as TGTGCCAGCTCATATAGCACCGGGAGCAACACTGAAGCTTTCTTT. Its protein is CASSYSTGSNTEAFF.

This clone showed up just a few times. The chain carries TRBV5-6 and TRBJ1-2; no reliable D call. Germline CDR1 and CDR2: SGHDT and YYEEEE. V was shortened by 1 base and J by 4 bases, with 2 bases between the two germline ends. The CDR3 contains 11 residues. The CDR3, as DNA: TGTGCCAGCAGCTTGCTCTATGGCTACACCTTC. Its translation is CASSLLYGYTF. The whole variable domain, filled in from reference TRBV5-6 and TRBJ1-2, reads DAGVTQSPTHLIKTRGQQVTLRCSPKSGHDTVSWYQQALGQGPQFIFQYYEEEERQRGNFPDRFSGHQFPNYSSELNVNALLLGDSALYLCASSLLYGYTFGSGTRLTVV.

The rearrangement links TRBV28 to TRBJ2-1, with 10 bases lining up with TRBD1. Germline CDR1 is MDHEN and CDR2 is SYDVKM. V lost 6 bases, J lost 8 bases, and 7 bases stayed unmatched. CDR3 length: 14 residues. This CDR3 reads CASRTGTGVDEQFF. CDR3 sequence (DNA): TGTGCCAGCAGGACCGGGACAGGGGTCGATGAGCAGTTCTTC.

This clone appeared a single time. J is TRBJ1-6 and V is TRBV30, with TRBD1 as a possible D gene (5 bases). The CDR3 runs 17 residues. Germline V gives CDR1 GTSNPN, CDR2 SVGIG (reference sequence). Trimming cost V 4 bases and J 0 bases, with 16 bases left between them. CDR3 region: CAWKLLDTSSYNSPLHF. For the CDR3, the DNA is TGTGCCTGGAAGCTCTTGGACACGAGCTCCTATAATTCACCCCTCCACTTT.

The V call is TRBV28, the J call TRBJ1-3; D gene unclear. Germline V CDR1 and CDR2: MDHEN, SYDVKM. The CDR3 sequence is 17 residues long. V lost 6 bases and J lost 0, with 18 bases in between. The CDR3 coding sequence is TGTGCCAGCAGCTCTCCCGGGGATACCTCCTCTGGAAACACCATATATTTT. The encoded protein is CASSSPGDTSSGNTIYF.

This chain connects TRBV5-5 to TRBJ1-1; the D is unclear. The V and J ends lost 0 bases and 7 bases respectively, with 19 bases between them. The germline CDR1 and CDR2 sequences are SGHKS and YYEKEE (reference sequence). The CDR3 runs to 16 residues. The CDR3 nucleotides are TGTGCCAGCAGCTTGGCCGCGTTTTCAGAGGTTAATGAAGCTTTCTTT. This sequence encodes CASSLAAFSEVNEAFF.